One T cell receptor beta chain is described in this entry. Its antigen remains unknown. Germline CDR1 DFQATT, CDR2 SNEGSKA (reference sequence). V was cut by 1 base and J by 3 bases, with 13 bases left in between. The CDR3 runs to 15 residues. The entry originates in a study of CD8 T cells in ankylosing spondylitis. Notes on the study in general: In ankylosing spondylitis patients, matched synovial fluid reportedly showed significant enrichment of disease-linked clones.

TCRdb reprocessed the 5' RACE reads via MiXCR and lists one record per CDR3 protein. Altogether some 150,000 distinct CDR3 sequences are present, more than 40% being singletons, with the ten largest covering about 16%. The chain employs TRBV20-1 and TRBJ1-5, with a possible D match to TRBD1 (5 bases). Material: synovial fluid, either unsorted or a sorted T cell fraction (not recorded which). This clonotype originated in a male donor with ankylosing spondylitis. The CDR3 DNA reads as TGCAGTGCTAGAGCCCCTGGGGGGGACAATCAGCCCCAGCATTTT. This translates into CSARAPGGDNQPQHF.